The 27 T cell receptor beta chains below were found in one sample sequenced in a study of T cell responses to AZD1222 COVID-19 vaccine (dated by TCRdb to the early 2020s). What this sample's time point label stands for: about 28 days (+/-7) after the second vaccine dose. The library was produced with the immunoSEQ multiplex PCR assay. TCRdb took over this immuneACCESS table, retaining in-frame rearrangements with V and J assigned. Such tables are incomplete; in checked studies, under half of the missing clones stem from an unresolved V gene, and the remainder is unexplained. The sample data list 69,000 or so clones, and about 85% of these were observed just once. The ten biggest clones cover 1% to 1.5% of the sample. Sequences were derived from peripheral blood, sampled 28 days after the second AZD1222 dose. Receptor source: an adult who received the AZD1222 COVID-19 vaccine.

The CDR3 nucleotides are TGCGCCAGCAGCCACCGGTGGGACGGCCCCTACGAGCAGTACTTC. Protein product: CASSHRWDGPYEQYF. V usage is TRBV5-1 and J usage is TRBJ2-7; D possibly uses TRBD1 or TRBD2 (5 bases each). Germline CDR1 and CDR2: SGHRS and YFSETQ. The CDR3 loop spans 15 amino acids. Trimming stripped 4 bases from V and 2 bases from J, with 16 bases between.

The chain carries TRBV19 and TRBJ2-1; 10 bases are a match to TRBD2. V was clipped by 10 bases and J by 4 bases; unmatched bases: 7. Per the germline V gene, CDR1 is LNHDA and CDR2 is SQIVND (reference sequence). The CDR3 contains 14 residues. DNA for the CDR3: TGTGCCATCCGGACTAGCGGCCTTTACAATGAGCAGTTCTTC. This gives the protein CAIRTSGLYNEQFF.

V and J are TRBV19 and TRBJ2-3; no reliable D call. Germline CDR1 LNHDA, CDR2 SQIVND (reference sequence). The CDR3 is 15 residues long. V was cut by 6 bases and J by 4 bases, with 17 bases left in between. The CDR3 sequence: CASSRPPGSPDTQYF. The CDR3 DNA follows: TGTGCCAGTAGCCGCCCACCCGGTAGCCCAGATACGCAGTATTTT.

The CDR3 DNA sequence: TGTGCCAGCAGTTACTCTTTCCTAGCGGGAGGGATATACGAGCAGTACTTC. This gives the protein CASSYSFLAGGIYEQYF. The rearrangement uses TRBV6-2 or TRBV6-3 and TRBJ2-7, with 12 bases aligning to TRBD2. This CDR3 has 17 residues. Trimming removed 0 bases from V and 4 bases from J; junction bases left unmatched: 7. Germline loops: CDR1 MNHEY, CDR2 SVGEGT.

V usage is TRBV6-5 and J usage is TRBJ2-2, with a tentative D call TRBD2 (6 bases). V lost 7 bases and J 3 bases, leaving 12 bases between the germline ends. Germline V CDR1 and CDR2: MNHEY, SVGAGI. The CDR3 runs 14 residues. The CDR3 coding sequence is TGTGCCAGCACCAGGACGGGGGACACCGGGGAGCTGTTTTTT. Its translation: CASTRTGDTGELFF.

The chain recombines TRBV7-6 with TRBJ1-2; no definite D call. The V end lost 5 bases, the J end lost 3 bases, and 19 bases lay between the germline ends. This CDR3 spans 16 amino acids. Germline V gives CDR1 SGHVS, CDR2 FNYEAQ. The DNA of the CDR3 is TGTGCCAGCAGCCCCACGCCCGGGTTCTGGGACTATGGCTACACCTTC. This codes for CASSPTPGFWDYGYTF.

This rearrangement joins TRBV2 to TRBJ2-6; no firm D call. This CDR3 is built from 15 residues. The V end was cut by 2 bases, the J end by 0 bases, with 5 bases between. Germline-derived CDR1 and CDR2 are SNHLY and FYNNEI. The DNA of the CDR3 is TGTGCCAGCAGTGAACGGAACTCTGGGGCCAACGTCCTGACTTTC. It codes for CASSERNSGANVLTF.

This clone was seen only once. Written as DNA, the CDR3 is TGCGCCAGCAGCTCCAGGGGTGAAGAGACCCAGTACTTC. Protein: CASSSRGEETQYF. The rearrangement uses TRBV5-1 and TRBJ2-5; D perhaps matches TRBD1 (6 bases). Germline V CDR1 and CDR2: SGHRS, YFSETQ. Trimming removed 3 bases at V and 3 bases at J, with 9 bases between. The CDR3 has 13 amino acids.

In this sample, this clone turned up a few times. The chain recombines TRBV7-9 with TRBJ1-1; perhaps TRBD1 as D (5 bases). Germline lookup yields CDR1 SEHNR and CDR2 FQNEAQ (reference sequence). CDR3 length equals 14 residues. V was cut by 1 base and J by 1 base, with 7 bases left in between. The CDR3 reads CASSLGQTNTEAFF. The CDR3 DNA sequence: TGTGCCAGCAGCTTAGGACAGACGAACACTGAAGCTTTCTTT.

J is TRBJ1-5 and V is TRBV6-5; D is perhaps TRBD1 (6 bases). V lost 8 bases, J lost 4 bases, and 18 bases lay in between. In germline, CDR1 is MNHEY, CDR2 SVGAGI. The CDR3 runs 15 residues. CDR3: CASVWGQGGNQPQHF. The CDR3, as DNA: TGTGCCAGCGTCTGGGGACAAGGGGGGAATCAGCCCCAGCATTTT.

The gene calls are TRBV3-1 (or the pseudogene TRBV3-2) and TRBJ1-2; no reliable D call. CDR1 LGHDT and CDR2 YNNKEL come from the germline V gene (reference sequence). The CDR3 consists of 13 residues. V lost 3 bases, J lost 4 bases, and 9 bases lay in between. The CDR3 nucleotides are TGTGCCAGCAGCCAGTTACTAGGCTATGGCTACACCTTC. Translated, it gives CASSQLLGYGYTF.

The V and J genes are TRBV3-1 (or the pseudogene TRBV3-2) and TRBJ2-3, with 11 bases matching TRBD2. The V segment lost 4 bases and the J segment 2 bases; nucleotides outside the gene matches: 8. The germline CDR1 and CDR2 sequences are LGHDT and YNNKEL (reference sequence). The CDR3 is 17 residues long. The CDR3 DNA follows: TGTGCCAGCAGCCCTAGGGGGACTAGCGGAGTCACAGATACGCAGTATTTT. Protein: CASSPRGTSGVTDTQYF.

This clone came up once. The gene calls are TRBV5-5 and TRBJ1-2; a weak D match, TRBD1 (5 bases). This CDR3 has 12 residues. CDR1 is SGHKS, CDR2 YYEKEE, per germline (reference sequence). Trimming cost V 0 bases and J 7 bases, with 7 bases left between them. CDR3 DNA: TGTGCCAGCAGCTTGGGGGACTCTGGCTACACCTTC. Its protein is CASSLGDSGYTF.

The rearrangement uses TRBV19 and TRBJ2-2; no reliable D call. V lost 7 bases, J lost 4 bases, and 22 bases lay in between. CDR3 length: 17 residues. CDR1 is LNHDA, CDR2 SQIVND, per germline (reference sequence). CDR3: CASNARPQYSFTGELFF. Here the CDR3 DNA reads TGTGCCAGTAATGCCCGCCCACAGTACTCCTTCACCGGGGAGCTGTTTTTT.

The chain couples TRBV30 to TRBJ2-7, with D hard to call. The germline V gene encodes CDR1 GTSNPN and CDR2 SVGIG (reference sequence). The V gene lost 2 bases and the J gene lost 7 bases, with 15 bases spanning the gap. This CDR3 is 13 amino acids long. The CDR3 DNA sequence: TGTGCCTGGAGTCTTGGCCCGGTCGGGGAGCAGTACTTC. Protein: CAWSLGPVGEQYF.

This clone came up a few times. The chain joins TRBV11-3 to TRBJ1-2, with D perhaps matching TRBD1 (6 bases). Germline V gene lookup returns CDR1 SGHNT and CDR2 YENEEA. This CDR3 is 17 amino acids long. Trimming took 4 bases from V and 2 from J, leaving 20 bases between them. The CDR3 loop reads CASSSAGHTPKNYGYTF. CDR3 coding DNA: TGTGCCAGCAGCTCGGCGGGACACACCCCGAAAAACTATGGCTACACCTTC.

The V call is TRBV9, the J call TRBJ2-1; 11 bases are shared with TRBD2. CDR1 and CDR2 (germline): SGDLS, YYNGEE. Trimming removed 2 bases from V and 1 base from J; junction bases left unmatched: 14. The CDR3 has 20 residues. The CDR3 region has the DNA TGTGCCAGCAGCGTCCAGACTAGCGGGAAACCAATTTCATCCTACAATGAGCAGTTCTTC. Its protein is CASSVQTSGKPISSYNEQFF.

The chain joins TRBV4-1 to TRBJ2-3; 11 bases align to TRBD2. The CDR3 sequence is 16 residues long. CDR1 MGHRA and CDR2 YSYEKL come from the germline V gene. With V trimmed by 3 bases and J by 4 bases, 6 bases remained unmatched. The CDR3 loop reads CASSQASGRNPDTQYF. The DNA for the CDR3 is TGCGCCAGCAGCCAGGCTAGCGGGAGGAACCCAGATACGCAGTATTTT.

This rearrangement joins TRBV7-3 to TRBJ1-6, with TRBD1 as a possible D gene (5 bases). V was trimmed by 5 bases and J by 10 bases, leaving 15 bases between them. This CDR3 is built from 14 residues. The germline V gene encodes CDR1 SGHTA and CDR2 FQGTGA. For the CDR3, the DNA is TGTGCCAGCAGCACCGGACATTTGGGGTCACCCCTCCACTTT. This encodes CASSTGHLGSPLHF.

This chain joins TRBV9 and TRBJ1-2; 7 bases are shared with TRBD1. Trimming took 0 bases from V and 5 from J; bases not matched to a gene: 10. This CDR3 comprises 16 residues. Germline values: CDR1 SGDLS, CDR2 YYNGEE. As DNA, the CDR3 is TGTGCCAGCAGCGTAGGGGGAGGACAGGAGGGTTATGGCTACACCTTC. This sequence encodes CASSVGGGQEGYGYTF.

The chain recombines TRBV4-3 with TRBJ2-7; 11 bases line up with TRBD2. This CDR3 has 15 amino acids. CDR1 LGHNA and CDR2 YSLEER come from the germline V gene. The trim removed 2 bases at V and 3 bases at J, leaving 3 bases unmatched. CDR3: CASSQSGTSGYEQYF. CDR3 sequence (DNA): TGCGCCAGCAGCCAATCCGGGACTAGCGGCTACGAGCAGTACTTC.

The J gene is TRBJ1-6, the V gene TRBV18; the D gene is possibly TRBD1 (5 bases). The CDR3 extends over 14 amino acids. Trimming removed 6 bases from V and 10 bases from J, with 16 bases in between. The germline CDR1 and CDR2 sequences are KGHSH and LQKENI. The DNA of the CDR3 is TGTGCCAGCTCCCGGGGGAGAGGAGAATCACCCCTCCACTTT. This encodes CASSRGRGESPLHF.

The chain employs TRBV7-2 and TRBJ1-2; possible D gene TRBD1, 5 bases. V shed 5 bases and J shed 10 bases, with 20 bases lying between them. Germline assignment: CDR1 SGHTA and CDR2 FQGNSA. This CDR3 is 14 amino acids long. CDR3 sequence (DNA): TGTGCCAGCAGCCGCCGGGACTTCCTACGCACCTACACCTTC. Residues: CASSRRDFLRTYTF.

The J gene is TRBJ1-2, the V gene TRBV28; D gene unclear. This CDR3 spans 14 amino acids. Germline assignment: CDR1 MDHEN and CDR2 SYDVKM. Trimming shortened V by 3 bases and J by 6 bases, and 14 bases separated the two germline ends. The CDR3 nucleotides are TGTGCCAGCAGTTTCCGGGTAGGGTCCCATGGCTACACCTTC. This sequence encodes CASSFRVGSHGYTF.

CDR3 DNA: TGTGCCAGCAGCCCAAGGACCCAGAACTCTGGAAACACCATATATTTT. Translation: CASSPRTQNSGNTIYF. The J gene is TRBJ1-3, the V gene TRBV7-8; D is ambiguous. The V gene lost 5 bases and the J gene lost 0 bases, with 14 bases spanning the gap. CDR1 is SGHVS, CDR2 FQNEAQ, per germline. The CDR3 spans 16 residues.

The V and J genes are TRBV7-9 and TRBJ2-5, with 7 positions matching TRBD1. Trimming removed 6 bases from V and 5 bases from J; junction bases left unmatched: 6. Germline lookup yields CDR1 SEHNR and CDR2 FQNEAQ (reference sequence). There are 13 residues in the CDR3. The CDR3 loop is CASSPDRVETQYF. In DNA form, the CDR3 reads TGTGCCAGCAGTCCAGACAGGGTCGAGACCCAGTACTTC.

The rearrangement joins TRBV6-6 to TRBJ1-1; D is unclear. The V end was cut by 10 bases, the J end by 4 bases, with 13 bases between. The V gene's germline CDR1 is MNHNY and CDR2 SVGAGI (reference sequence). The CDR3 totals 12 residues. The CDR3 DNA reads as TGTGCCACCGACCCGTCGGGCACTGAAGCTTTCTTT. Protein sequence: CATDPSGTEAFF.